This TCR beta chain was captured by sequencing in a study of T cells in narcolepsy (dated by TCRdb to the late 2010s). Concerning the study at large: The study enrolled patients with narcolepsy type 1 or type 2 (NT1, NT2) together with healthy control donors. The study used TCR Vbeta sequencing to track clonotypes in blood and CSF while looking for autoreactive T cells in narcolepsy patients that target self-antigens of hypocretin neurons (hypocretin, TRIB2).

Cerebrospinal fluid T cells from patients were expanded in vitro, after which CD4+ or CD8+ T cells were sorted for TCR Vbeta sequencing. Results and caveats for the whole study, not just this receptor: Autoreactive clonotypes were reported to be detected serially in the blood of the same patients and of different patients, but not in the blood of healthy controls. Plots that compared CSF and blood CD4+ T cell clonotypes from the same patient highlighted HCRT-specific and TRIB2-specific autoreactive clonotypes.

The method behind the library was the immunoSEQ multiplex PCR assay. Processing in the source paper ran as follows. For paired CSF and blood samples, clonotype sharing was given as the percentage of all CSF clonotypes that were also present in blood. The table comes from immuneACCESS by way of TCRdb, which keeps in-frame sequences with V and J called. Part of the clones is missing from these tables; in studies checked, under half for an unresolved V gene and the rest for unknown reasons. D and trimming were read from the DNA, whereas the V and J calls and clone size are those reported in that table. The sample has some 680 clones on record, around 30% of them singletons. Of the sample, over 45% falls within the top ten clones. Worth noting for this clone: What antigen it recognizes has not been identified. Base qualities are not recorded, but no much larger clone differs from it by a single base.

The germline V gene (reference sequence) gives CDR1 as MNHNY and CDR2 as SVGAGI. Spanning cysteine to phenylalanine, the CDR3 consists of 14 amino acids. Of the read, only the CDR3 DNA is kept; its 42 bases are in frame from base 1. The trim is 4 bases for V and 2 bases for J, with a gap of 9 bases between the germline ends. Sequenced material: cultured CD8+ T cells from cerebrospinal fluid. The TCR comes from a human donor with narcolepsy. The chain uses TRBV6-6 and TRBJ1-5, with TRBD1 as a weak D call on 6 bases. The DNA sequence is TGTGCCAGCAGTTTAAACAGGGGCAATCAGCCCCAGCATTTT. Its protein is CASSLNRGNQPQHF.